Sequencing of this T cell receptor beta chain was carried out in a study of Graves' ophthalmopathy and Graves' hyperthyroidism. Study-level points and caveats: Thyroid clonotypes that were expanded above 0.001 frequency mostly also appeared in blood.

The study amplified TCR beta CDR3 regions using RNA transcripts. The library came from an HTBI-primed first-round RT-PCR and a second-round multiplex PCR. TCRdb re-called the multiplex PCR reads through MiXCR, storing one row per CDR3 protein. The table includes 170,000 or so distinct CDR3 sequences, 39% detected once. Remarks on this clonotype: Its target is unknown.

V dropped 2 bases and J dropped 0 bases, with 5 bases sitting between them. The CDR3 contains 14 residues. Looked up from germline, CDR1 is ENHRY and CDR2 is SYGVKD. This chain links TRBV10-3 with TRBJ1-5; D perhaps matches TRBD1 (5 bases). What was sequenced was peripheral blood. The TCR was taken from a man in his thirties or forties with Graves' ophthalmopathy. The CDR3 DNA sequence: TGTGCCATCAGTGAGGACAGTAGCAATCAGCCCCAGCATTTT. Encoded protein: CAISEDSSNQPQHF.